The rows below give T cell receptor beta chains drawn from one sample of a study of blood T cell repertoires in COVID-19. The repertoire was sequenced with immunoSEQ multiplex PCR; TCRdb's copy has only in-frame clones and lacks some. The repertoire has a few hundred thousand clones, 85% of them found once; the top ten carry 15% to 20%. What was sequenced was PBMCs or T cells enriched from blood (not recorded which). These receptors were obtained from a middle-aged man who had recovered from COVID-19. Both conserved end residues are part of each CDR3. D genes are given only for firm matches. Rows may omit the clone size; those that give it use once, few, many or a size class.

clone_size,j_call,v_call,d_call,cdr3_aa,cdr3_nt
-,TRBJ1-2,TRBV15,TRBD1,CATSPKTGSNYGYTF,TGTGCCACCAGCCCCAAGACAGGGTCTAACTATGGCTACACCTTC
-,TRBJ2-7,TRBV3-1/TRBV3-2,TRBD1,CASSQAIPGTGAYEQYF,TGTGCCAGCAGCCAAGCGATTCCCGGGACAGGGGCGTACGAGCAGTACTTC
-,TRBJ2-1,TRBV4-3,TRBD2,CASSRGTSRRYNEQFF,TGCGCCAGCAGCCGAGGGACTAGCCGCCGCTACAATGAGCAGTTCTTC
few,TRBJ2-2,TRBV7-2,TRBD1,CASSGDSYTGELFF,TGTGCCAGCAGCGGGGACAGTTACACCGGGGAGCTGTTTTTT
-,TRBJ1-1,TRBV27,-,CASSFAGVAEAFF,TGTGCCAGCAGTTTTGCAGGGGTGGCTGAAGCTTTCTTT
once,TRBJ2-7,TRBV6-5,TRBD1,CASRDRDRGPHEQYF,TGTGCCAGCAGGGACCGGGACAGGGGGCCCCACGAGCAGTACTTC
once,TRBJ1-1,TRBV3-1/TRBV3-2,-,CASSQERGRNTEAFF,TGTGCCAGCAGCCAAGAAAGGGGCCGGAACACTGAAGCTTTCTTT
many,TRBJ2-2,TRBV2,-,CASTSVAVWGELFF,TGTGCCAGCACATCGGTGGCGGTGTGGGGGGAGCTGTTTTTT
-,TRBJ2-7,TRBV15,TRBD1,CATSSVDRDRGRGEQYF,TGTGCCACCAGCAGTGTAGACCGGGACAGGGGGCGAGGGGAGCAGTACTTC
-,TRBJ1-1,TRBV19,TRBD1,CASRSRDRRWDTEAFF,TGTGCCAGTAGGAGTAGGGACAGAAGGTGGGACACTGAAGCTTTCTTT
-,TRBJ2-2,TRBV24-1,TRBD2,CATSDLGGDTGELFF,TGTGCCACCAGTGATTTGGGGGGGGACACCGGGGAGCTGTTTTTT
-,TRBJ2-2,TRBV11-2,-,CASSLVGTYFTGELFF,TGTGCCAGCAGCTTGGTCGGGACTTACTTCACCGGGGAGCTGTTTTTT
-,TRBJ2-7,TRBV28,-,CASSLAGWQYF,TGTGCCAGCAGTTTAGCGGGGTGGCAGTACTTC
-,TRBJ1-4,TRBV28,-,CASSLGGNEKLFF,TGTGCCAGCAGTCTTGGGGGGAATGAAAAACTGTTTTTT
-,TRBJ1-4,TRBV4-3,TRBD1,CASSLGQGWGEKLFF,TGCGCCAGCAGCCTCGGACAGGGGTGGGGTGAAAAACTGTTTTTT
-,TRBJ1-1,TRBV5-1,-,CASSPNPDRNTEAFF,TGCGCCAGCAGCCCGAACCCTGACAGGAACACTGAAGCTTTCTTT
-,TRBJ1-6,TRBV19,TRBD1,CASSGRQGVYSPLHF,TGTGCCAGTAGTGGGCGACAGGGGGTTTATTCACCCCTCCACTTT
-,TRBJ1-1,TRBV12-3/TRBV12-4,TRBD1,CASRPPGQIEAFF,TGTGCCAGCAGACCTCCGGGACAGATCGAAGCTTTCTTT
-,TRBJ2-7,TRBV20-1,-,CSASAPGDEQYF,TGCAGTGCTAGTGCTCCGGGGGACGAGCAGTACTTC
few,TRBJ1-1,TRBV4-1,-,CASRNRASNTEAFF,TGCGCCAGCAGAAACAGGGCGTCGAACACTGAAGCTTTCTTT
-,TRBJ1-1,TRBV11-2,-,CASSLAVTLNTEAFF,TGTGCCAGCAGCTTAGCAGTCACCCTGAACACTGAAGCTTTCTTT
-,TRBJ2-3,TRBV5-8,-,CASSFGGGIGTDTQYF,TGTGCCAGCAGCTTCGGTGGGGGGATAGGCACAGATACGCAGTATTTT